This record concerns one T cell receptor beta chain sequence. This clone showed up just once. Its antigen is unknown. It has no much larger one-base neighbor in the sample; base qualities were not kept. This entry is derived from a study of T cell changes during pregnancy in multiple sclerosis (dated 2019 in TCRdb). Looking at the study overall: The study looked at changes in the T cell repertoire across pregnancy in women with multiple sclerosis.

To prepare the library, the immunoSEQ multiplex PCR assay was applied. TCRdb holds this immuneACCESS table with in-frame rearrangements only. Some clones are missing; in checked studies, unresolved V genes explain under half, and the rest has no known cause. The sample data list some 100,000 clones, and 94% of these were observed just once. Clones ranked in the top ten supply 0.7% to 0.9% of the sample. CDR3 length: 17 amino acids, cysteine to phenylalanine. Left in the record is the CDR3 DNA by itself, 51 bases read in frame from the first base. Germline trimming amounts to 1 base on V and 3 bases on J, with 9 as the count of junction bases outside the gene matches. The germline V gene gives CDR1 as LGHNA and CDR2 as YSLEER.

This TCR came from a female donor with multiple sclerosis, enrolled in a pregnancy study. The sequence links TRBV4-3 to TRBJ2-3, and TRBD2 matches 8 of the central bases. This specimen was peripheral blood, taken before pregnancy. The CDR3 corresponds to CASSQAVAGGRTDTQYF. The DNA sequence reads TGCGCCAGCAGCCAAGCCGTCGCGGGAGGCCGGACAGATACGCAGTATTTT.